This TCR beta chain is from a study of Graves' ophthalmopathy and Graves' hyperthyroidism. The sequenced template was RNA, covering the TCR beta CDR3 region. The library came from an HTBI-primed first-round RT-PCR and a second-round multiplex PCR. TCRdb reprocessed the multiplex PCR reads via MiXCR and lists one record per CDR3 protein. The sample has approximately 460,000 distinct CDR3 sequences, around an eighth seen once. V shed 3 bases and J 4 bases; nucleotides not matched to a gene: 7. The CDR3 runs 15 residues. This clonotype showed up many times. This clonotype originated in a young woman with Graves' ophthalmopathy. Sample: blood. This chain links TRBV12-3 or TRBV12-4 with TRBJ2-7, with 9 bases that match TRBD1. Here the CDR3 DNA reads TGTGCCAGCAGTTTGGGACAGGGAATGAATTACGAGCAGTACTTC. Its protein is CASSLGQGMNYEQYF.